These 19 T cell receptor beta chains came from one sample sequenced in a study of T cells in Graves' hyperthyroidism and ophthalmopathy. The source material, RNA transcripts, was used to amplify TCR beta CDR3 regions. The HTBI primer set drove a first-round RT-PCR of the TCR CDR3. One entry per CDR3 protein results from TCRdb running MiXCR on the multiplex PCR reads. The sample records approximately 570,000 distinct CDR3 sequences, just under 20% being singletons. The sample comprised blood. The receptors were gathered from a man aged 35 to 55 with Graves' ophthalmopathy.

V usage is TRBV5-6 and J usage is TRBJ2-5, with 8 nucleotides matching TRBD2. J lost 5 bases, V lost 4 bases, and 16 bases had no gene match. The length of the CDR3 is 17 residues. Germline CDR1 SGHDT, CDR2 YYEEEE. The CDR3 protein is CASSPLSGGAGVETQYF. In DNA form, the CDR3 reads TGTGCCAGCAGCCCATTATCTGGGGGAGCGGGAGTGGAGACCCAGTACTTC.

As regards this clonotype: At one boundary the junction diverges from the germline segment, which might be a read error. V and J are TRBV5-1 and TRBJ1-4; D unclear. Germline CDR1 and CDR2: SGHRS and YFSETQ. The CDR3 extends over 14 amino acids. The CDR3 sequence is CASSLEQPNEKLFF. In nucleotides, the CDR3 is TGCGCCAGCAGCTTGGAACAGCCAAATGAAAAGCTGTTTTTT.

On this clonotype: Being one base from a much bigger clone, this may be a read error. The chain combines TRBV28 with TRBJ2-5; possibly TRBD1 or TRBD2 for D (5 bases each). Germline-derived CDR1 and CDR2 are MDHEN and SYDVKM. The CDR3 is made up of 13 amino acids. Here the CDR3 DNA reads TGTGCCACTAGGGGTAGGGACCAAGAGGCCCAGTACTTC. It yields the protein CATRGRDQEAQYF.

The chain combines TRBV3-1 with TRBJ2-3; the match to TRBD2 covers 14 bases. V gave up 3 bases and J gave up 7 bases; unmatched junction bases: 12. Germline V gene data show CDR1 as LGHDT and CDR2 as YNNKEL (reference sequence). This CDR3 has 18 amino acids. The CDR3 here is CASSHETSGGVSSNTQYF. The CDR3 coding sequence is TGTGCCAGCAGCCATGAGACTAGCGGGGGGGTTAGTTCAAATACGCAGTATTTT.

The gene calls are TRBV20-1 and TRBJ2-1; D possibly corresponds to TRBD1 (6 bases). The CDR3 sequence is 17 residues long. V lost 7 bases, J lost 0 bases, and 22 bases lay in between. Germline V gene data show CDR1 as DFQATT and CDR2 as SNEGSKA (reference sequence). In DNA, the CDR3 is TGCAGTGGGGGTGGGGCAGGGGCTAAAGGCTCCTACAATGAGCAGTTCTTC. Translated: CSGGGAGAKGSYNEQFF.

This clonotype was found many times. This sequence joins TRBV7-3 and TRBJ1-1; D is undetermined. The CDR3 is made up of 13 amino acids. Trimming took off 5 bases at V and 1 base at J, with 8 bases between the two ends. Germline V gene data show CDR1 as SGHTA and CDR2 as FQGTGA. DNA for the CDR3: TGTGCCAGCAGCCAGGAGGGGAACACTGAAGCTTTCTTT. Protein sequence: CASSQEGNTEAFF.

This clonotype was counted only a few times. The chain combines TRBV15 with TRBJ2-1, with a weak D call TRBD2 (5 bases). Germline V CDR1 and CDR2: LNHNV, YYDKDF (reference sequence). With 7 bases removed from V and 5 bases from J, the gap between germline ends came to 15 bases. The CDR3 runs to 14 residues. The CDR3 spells CATMGSRAHNEQFF. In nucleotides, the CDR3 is TGTGCCACCATGGGCTCGAGGGCCCACAATGAGCAGTTCTTC.

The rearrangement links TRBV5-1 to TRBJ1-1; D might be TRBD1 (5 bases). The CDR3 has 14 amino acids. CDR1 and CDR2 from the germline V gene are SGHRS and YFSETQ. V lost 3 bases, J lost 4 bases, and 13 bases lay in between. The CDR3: CASSWQGGGTEAFF. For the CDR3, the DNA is TGCGCCAGCAGCTGGCAGGGCGGGGGCACTGAAGCTTTCTTT. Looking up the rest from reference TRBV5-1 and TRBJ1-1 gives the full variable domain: KAGVTQTPRYLIKTRGQQVTLSCSPISGHRSVSWYQQTPGQGLQFLFEYFSETQRNKGNFPGRFSGRQFSNSRSEMNVSTLELGDSALYLCASSWQGGGTEAFFGQGTRLTVV.

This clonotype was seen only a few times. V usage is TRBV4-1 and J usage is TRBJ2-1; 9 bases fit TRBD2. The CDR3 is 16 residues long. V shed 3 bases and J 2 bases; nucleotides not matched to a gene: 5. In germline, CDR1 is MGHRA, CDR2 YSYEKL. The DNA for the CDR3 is TGCGCCAGCAGCCAGAGGCGCGGGGGGGCCTACAATGAGCAGTTCTTC. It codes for CASSQRRGGAYNEQFF.

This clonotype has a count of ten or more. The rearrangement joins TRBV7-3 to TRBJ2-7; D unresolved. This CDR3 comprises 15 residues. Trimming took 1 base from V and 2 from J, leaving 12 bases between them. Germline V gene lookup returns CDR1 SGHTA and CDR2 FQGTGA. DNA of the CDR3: TGTGCCAGCAGCTTAAGGGCAACAAAGCCCTACGAGCAGTACTTC. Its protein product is CASSLRATKPYEQYF.

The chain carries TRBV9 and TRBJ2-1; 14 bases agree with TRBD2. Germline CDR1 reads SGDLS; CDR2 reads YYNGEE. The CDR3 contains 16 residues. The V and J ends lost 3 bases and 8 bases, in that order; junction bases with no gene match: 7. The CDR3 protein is CASSGPGTSGGDEQFF. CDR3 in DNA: TGTGCCAGCAGCGGCCCCGGGACTAGCGGGGGTGATGAGCAGTTCTTC.

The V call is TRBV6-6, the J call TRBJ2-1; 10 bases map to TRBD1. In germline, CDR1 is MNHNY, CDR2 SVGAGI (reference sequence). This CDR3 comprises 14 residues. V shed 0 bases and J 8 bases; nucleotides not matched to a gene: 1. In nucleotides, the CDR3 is TGTGCCAGCAGTTACTCGGGGACAGGGGATGAGCAGTTCTTC. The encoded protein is CASSYSGTGDEQFF.

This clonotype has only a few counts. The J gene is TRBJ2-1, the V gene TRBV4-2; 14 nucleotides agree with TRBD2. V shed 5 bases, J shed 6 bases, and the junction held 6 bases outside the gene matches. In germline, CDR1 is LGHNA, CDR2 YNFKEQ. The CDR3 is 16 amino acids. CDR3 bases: TGTGCCAGCAGCTCCCACGGGACTAGCGGGGGCAATGAGCAGTTCTTC. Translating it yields CASSSHGTSGGNEQFF.

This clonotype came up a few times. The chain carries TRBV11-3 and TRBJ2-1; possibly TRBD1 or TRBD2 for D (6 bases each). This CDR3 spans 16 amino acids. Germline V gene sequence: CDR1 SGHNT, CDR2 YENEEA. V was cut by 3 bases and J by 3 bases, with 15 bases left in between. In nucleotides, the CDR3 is TGTGCCAGCAGCTTCGGTAGGGGGGTGGACTACAATGAGCAGTTCTTC. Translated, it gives CASSFGRGVDYNEQFF.

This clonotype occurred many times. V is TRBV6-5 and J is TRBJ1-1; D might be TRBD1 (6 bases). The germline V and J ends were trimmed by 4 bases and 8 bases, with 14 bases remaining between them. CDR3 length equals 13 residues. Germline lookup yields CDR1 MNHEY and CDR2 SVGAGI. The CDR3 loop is CASSLNREGEAFF. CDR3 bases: TGTGCCAGCAGTTTGAACAGGGAAGGGGAAGCTTTCTTT.

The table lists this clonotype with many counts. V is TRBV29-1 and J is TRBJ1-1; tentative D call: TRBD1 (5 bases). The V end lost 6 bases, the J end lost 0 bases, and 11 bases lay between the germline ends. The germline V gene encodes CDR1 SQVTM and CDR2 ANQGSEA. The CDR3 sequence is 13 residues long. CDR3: CSVARGMNTEAFF. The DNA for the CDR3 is TGCAGCGTCGCAAGGGGCATGAACACTGAAGCTTTCTTT.

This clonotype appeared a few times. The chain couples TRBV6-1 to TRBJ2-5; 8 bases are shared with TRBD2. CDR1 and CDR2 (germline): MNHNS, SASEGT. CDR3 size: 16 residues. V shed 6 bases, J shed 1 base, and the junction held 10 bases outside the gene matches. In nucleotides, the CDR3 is TGTGCCAGCAGCCGAAGGACTAGCCCCGGCCAAGAGACCCAGTACTTC. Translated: CASSRRTSPGQETQYF.

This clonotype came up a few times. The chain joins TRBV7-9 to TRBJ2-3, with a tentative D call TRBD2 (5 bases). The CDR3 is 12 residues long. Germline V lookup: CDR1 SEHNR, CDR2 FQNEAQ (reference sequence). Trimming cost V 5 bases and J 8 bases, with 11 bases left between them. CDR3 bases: TGTGCCAGCAGCAGGACTGAGGGTACGCAGTATTTT. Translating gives CASSRTEGTQYF.

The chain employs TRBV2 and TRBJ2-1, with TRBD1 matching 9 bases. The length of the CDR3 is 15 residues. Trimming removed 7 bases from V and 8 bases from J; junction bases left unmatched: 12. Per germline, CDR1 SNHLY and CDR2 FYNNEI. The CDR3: CASNNPGQGTYEQFF. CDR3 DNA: TGTGCCAGCAACAACCCGGGACAGGGTACCTATGAGCAGTTCTTC.